Detailed here is one TCR beta chain. This clone's antigen is unknown. Base qualities are not recorded, but no much larger clone differs from it by a single base. Healthy HIV-negative adults with no recently reported acute infections or vaccinations were included as donors. Every donor was a Caucasian adult residing in Nashville, Tennessee, USA. Magnetic negative selection was used to enrich CD4+ T cells, after which naive cells were positively selected on CD45RA and the negative fraction became the memory subset. Blood was obtained by leukapheresis, after which PBMCs were separated by Ficoll-Histopaque density gradient centrifugation and cryopreserved in liquid nitrogen vapor phase. Purity and quantity of every magnetically sorted T cell population were checked by analytical flow cytometry. Genomic DNA was isolated from every sorted fraction and measured by UV absorbance on a Nanodrop 2000c. This sample stems from a study of shared clonotypes between healthy human individuals (dated by TCRdb to the early 2020s). Concerning the study at large: The cohort included a few men and a couple of women between 18 and 49 years of age. For each donor, CD4 naive and CD4 memory were each run on three plates, CD8 naive on two plates, and CD8 memory on one plate. The study deeply sequenced blood TCR repertoires of five healthy adults to estimate repertoire size and the extent of clonotype sharing between individuals. To increase sequencing depth and limit assay-specific biases, TCR repertoire library preparation and sequencing were carried out by different laboratories using diverse techniques. Leukapheresis yielded between about 0.85 and 9.5 billion PBMCs per donor. Overall study results and their limits: Even with the large sequencing depth, rarefaction of the sorted-subset datasets indicated that sequencing was incomplete. Naive subsets generally had larger estimated clonotype richness than memory subsets. Pairwise subsampling led to the expectation that sequencing depth would affect the degree of clonotype sharing among donors. The small number of donors limited the genetic and exposure-history diversity represented. Clonotypes shared by all four sorted-subset donors showed higher generation probabilities than non-shared clonotypes. Sampling was limited to blood, and TCR repertoires in tissue likely differ from TCR repertoires in blood. Sharing across a few donors was observed for roughly 5% of naive CD4, 3.5% of naive CD8, 2% to 2.5% of memory CD4, and 0.4% of memory CD8 clonotypes.

Using the deep immunoSEQ assay, TCR CDR3 regions were amplified from genomic DNA by multiplex PCR. Genomic DNA extracted from each cell subset was distributed evenly over all wells of several immunoSEQ 96-well plates, and each plate served as one replicate. For sorted subsets, each replicate PCR was loaded with roughly 0.2 ug genomic DNA, equivalent to about 30,000 T cell genomes. The purified libraries were quantified using a Qubit 3.0 fluorometer, sized with a Bioanalyzer 2100, and then quantified again using the KAPA Library Quantification kit. Every immunoSEQ 96-well plate was sequenced on a separate single-read 150-cycle Illumina NextSeq 550 flow cell. In the paper's pipeline: Because the immunoSEQ output included only junctional sequences and no quality scores, the filtering could not be the same as the filtering used for full-length reads. Sequences were annotated with PyIR, a Python wrapper for IgBLAST v1.9, and V/J genes and CDR3 were assigned using IMGT germline references. Reads were filtered out if the reads had weak V/J assignments (E-value above 1e-6), no CDR3, stop codons, out-of-frame junctions, or ambiguous translated residues. V3J clonotypes were defined as sequences sharing an identical inferred V gene, J gene, and CDR3 amino acid sequence. The percentage overlap between two repertoires was calculated by dividing the number of shared unique clonotypes by the size of the smaller repertoire. Repertoire richness was assessed with RTK rarefaction, the Chao1 estimator, and Recon v2.1 estimates of unobserved clonotypes. Generation probabilities were computed with OLGA for all TCRbeta clonotypes obtained by the gDNA method from several donors. The source is immuneACCESS, and TCRdb retained only in-frame sequences with V and J called. Part of the clones is not carried over; for the studies checked, unresolved V genes explain less than half of this, and the remainder is unexplained. V and J calls and clone size are those listed in that table; D and trimming were worked out from the DNA. The sample includes more than 2 million clones, with approximately 96% observed a single time. The ten largest clones add up to around 0.13% of the sample.

The trim is 5 bases for V and 0 bases for J, with a gap of 14 bases between the germline ends. From its cysteine to its phenylalanine, the CDR3 spans 15 amino acids. Of the read, only the CDR3 DNA is kept; its 45 bases are in frame from base 1. Reading the germline V gene gives CDR1 MNHEY and CDR2 SVGAGI. Sequencing was performed on naive CD4+ T cells sorted from blood. Sample cell subset or site, as interpreted from the label and publication: CD45RA+ positively selected. The chain uses TRBV6-5 and TRBJ2-7, with the D gene not clear enough to name. This receptor was obtained from a man between 18 and 35 years old in good health. The DNA sequence is given as TGTGCCAGCAGTCAATCCGGGTCCTACTCCTACGAGCAGTACTTC. It specifies CASSQSGSYSYEQYF.